This TCR beta chain was sequenced in a study of T-cell reconstitution after alpha-beta-depleted transplantation in children. A TCRbeta library incorporating unique molecular identifiers was prepared. TCRdb fed the PCR reads into MiXCR, producing one record per CDR3 protein. The sample records about 370,000 distinct CDR3 sequences, approximately 20% being singletons. This specimen consisted of PBMCs from the stem cell graft donor, obtained from the stem cell graft. The receptor comes from a human donor who donated a stem cell graft to a child with acute myeloid leukemia.

The CDR3 DNA follows: TGTGCCAGCAGCTTAGTAAAGGGGCCGTTTGTCAATGAGCAGTTCTTC. Its translation: CASSLVKGPFVNEQFF. The V call is TRBV7-6, the J call TRBJ2-1; maybe TRBD1 (5 bases). Trimming stripped 1 base from V and 6 bases from J, with 16 bases between. The CDR3 has 16 residues. Germline values: CDR1 SGHVS, CDR2 FNYEAQ.